This section outlines one T cell receptor beta chain sequence together with its context. The sample originates from a study of T cell responses to AZD1222 COVID-19 vaccine. Germline values: CDR1 SNHLY, CDR2 FYNNEI. The germline V and J ends were trimmed by 6 bases and 10 bases, with 26 bases remaining between them. The CDR3 length is 16 residues. This table comes from immunoSEQ multiplex PCR, and its TCRdb copy is limited to in-frame clones, with some not included. The data contain about 120,000 clones, about 90% of them singletons. The clonotype comes from an adult in good health. The sequenced sample was peripheral blood, obtained on day 0 of AZD1222 vaccination. V and J are TRBV2 and TRBJ2-3, with D possibly matching TRBD1 (6 bases). In DNA, the CDR3 is TGTGCCAGCAGCCCCAGATCGGACAGCGAGCCTTATGCGCAGTATTTT. Protein product: CASSPRSDSEPYAQYF.